Given below is one T cell receptor beta chain in context. Its antigen is not identified. The sample belongs to a study of cytomegalovirus exposure and HLA in healthy donors. The study, taken as a whole, reports: Trimming of TCR beta V- and J-genes showed a link, identified in a later analysis, to a missense DCLRE1C variant.

The PCR used 60 Vbeta and 13 Jbeta primers. Assay: immunoSEQ multiplex PCR; the TCRdb copy retains only in-frame clones and omits some. The sample totals under 95,000 clones. The V end lost 2 bases, the J end lost 4 bases, and 12 bases lay between the germline ends. This CDR3 region has 14 residues. Per germline, CDR1 SGHRS and CDR2 YFSETQ. The V gene is TRBV5-1, the J gene TRBJ1-2, with D unclear. Sequencing used PBMCs. The TCR comes from a man aged 45-65 years in good health and CMV-seronegative. The DNA of the CDR3 is TGCGCCAGCAGCTTTCAGACAACTCCCTATGGCTACACCTTC. It codes for CASSFQTTPYGYTF. Full variable domain (missing parts from reference TRBV5-1 and TRBJ1-2): KAGVTQTPRYLIKTRGQQVTLSCSPISGHRSVSWYQQTPGQGLQFLFEYFSETQRNKGNFPGRFSGRQFSNSRSEMNVSTLELGDSALYLCASSFQTTPYGYTFGSGTRLTVV.